The T cell receptor beta chain under discussion was sequenced for a study of blood T cell repertoires in COVID-19. Across the study: Samples of COVID-19 (acute and convalescent) were obtained from the United States, Italy and Spain. T cells, B-cell-depleted T cells, or PBMCs provided the cDNA or gDNA that served as material.

The Seattle site enrolled patients during active infection and followed them longitudinally. Germline V CDR1 and CDR2: MNHEY, SVGAGI. CDR3 length: 14 amino acids. With 5 bases clipped from V and 1 base from J, the junction kept 1 base outside the gene matches. In the source study's methods: Reference gene primers were amplified, and this amplification served to estimate nucleated cell counts. Libraries were prepared by immunoSEQ multiplex PCR; TCRdb keeps only in-frame clonotypes and omits some of them. D and trimming come from the DNA, and the V and J calls and clone size come from that table. The sample includes 150,000 or so clones, approximately 86% of them seen just once. This clone came up a few times.

The sample taken for sequencing was peripheral blood. This receptor was obtained from a woman aged 40 to 49 with COVID-19, enrolled during active disease. The V gene is TRBV6-5, the J gene TRBJ2-3, with 9 bases fitting TRBD1. CDR3 residues: CASSRTGGTDTQYF. The DNA of the CDR3 is TGTGCCAGCAGTAGGACAGGGGGCACAGATACGCAGTATTTT.